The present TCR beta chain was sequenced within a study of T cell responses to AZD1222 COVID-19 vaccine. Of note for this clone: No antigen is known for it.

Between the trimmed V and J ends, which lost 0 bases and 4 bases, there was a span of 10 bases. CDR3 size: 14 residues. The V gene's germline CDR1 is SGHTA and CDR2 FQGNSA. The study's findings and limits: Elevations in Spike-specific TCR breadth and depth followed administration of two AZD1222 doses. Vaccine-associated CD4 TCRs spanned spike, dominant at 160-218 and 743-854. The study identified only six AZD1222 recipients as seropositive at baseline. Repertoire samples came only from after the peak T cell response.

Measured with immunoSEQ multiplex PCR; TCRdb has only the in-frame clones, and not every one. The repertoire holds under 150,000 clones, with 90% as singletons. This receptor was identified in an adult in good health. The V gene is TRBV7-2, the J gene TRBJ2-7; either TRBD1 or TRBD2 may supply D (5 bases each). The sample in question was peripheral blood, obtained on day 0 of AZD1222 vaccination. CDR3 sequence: CASSLAGPRYEQYF. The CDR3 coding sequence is TGTGCCAGCAGCTTAGCGGGACCCAGATACGAGCAGTACTTC.